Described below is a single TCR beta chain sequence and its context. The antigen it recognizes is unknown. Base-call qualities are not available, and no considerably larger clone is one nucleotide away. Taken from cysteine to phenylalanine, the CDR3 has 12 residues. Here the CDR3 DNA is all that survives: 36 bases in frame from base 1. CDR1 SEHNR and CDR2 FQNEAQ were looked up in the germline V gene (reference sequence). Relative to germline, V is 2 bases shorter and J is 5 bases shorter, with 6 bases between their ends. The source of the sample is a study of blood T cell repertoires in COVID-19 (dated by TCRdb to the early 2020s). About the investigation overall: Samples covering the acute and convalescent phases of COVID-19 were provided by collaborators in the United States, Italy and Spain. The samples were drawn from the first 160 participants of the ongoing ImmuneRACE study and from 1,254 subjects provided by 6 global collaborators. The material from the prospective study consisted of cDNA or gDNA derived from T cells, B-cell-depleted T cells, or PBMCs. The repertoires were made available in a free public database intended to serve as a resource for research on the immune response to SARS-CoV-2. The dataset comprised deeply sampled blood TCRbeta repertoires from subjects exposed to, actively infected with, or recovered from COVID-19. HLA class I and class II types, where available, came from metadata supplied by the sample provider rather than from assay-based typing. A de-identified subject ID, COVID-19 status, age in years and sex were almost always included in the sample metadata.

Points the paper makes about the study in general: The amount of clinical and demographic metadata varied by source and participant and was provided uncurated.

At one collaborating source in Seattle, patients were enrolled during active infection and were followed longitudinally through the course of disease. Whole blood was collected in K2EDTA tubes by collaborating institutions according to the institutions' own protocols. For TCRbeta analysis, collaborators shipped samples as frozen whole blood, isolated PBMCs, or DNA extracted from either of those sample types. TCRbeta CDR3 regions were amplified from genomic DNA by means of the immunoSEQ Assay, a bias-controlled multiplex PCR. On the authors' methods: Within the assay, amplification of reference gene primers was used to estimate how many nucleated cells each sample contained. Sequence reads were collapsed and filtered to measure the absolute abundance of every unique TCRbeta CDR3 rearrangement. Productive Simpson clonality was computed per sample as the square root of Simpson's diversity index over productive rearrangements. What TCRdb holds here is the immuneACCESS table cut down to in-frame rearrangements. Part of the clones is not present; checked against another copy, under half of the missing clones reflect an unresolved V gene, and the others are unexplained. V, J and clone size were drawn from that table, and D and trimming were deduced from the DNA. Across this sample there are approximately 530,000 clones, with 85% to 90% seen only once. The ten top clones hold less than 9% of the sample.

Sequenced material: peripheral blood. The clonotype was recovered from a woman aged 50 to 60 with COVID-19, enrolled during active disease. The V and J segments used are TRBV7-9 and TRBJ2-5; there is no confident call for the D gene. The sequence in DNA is TGTGCCAGCAGCTTAAGCGAGGAGACCCAGTACTTC. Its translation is CASSLSEETQYF. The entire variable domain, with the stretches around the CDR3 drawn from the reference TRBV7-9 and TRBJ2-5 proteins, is DTGVSQNPRHKITKRGQNVTFRCDPISEHNRLYWYRQTLGQGPEFLTYFQNEAQLEKSRLLSDRFSAERPKGSFSTLEIQRTEQGDSAMYLCASSLSEETQYFGPGTRLLVL.